The clone carrying this T cell receptor beta chain was picked up a small number of times. Its antigen is still unknown. The table came from immunoSEQ multiplex PCR; TCRdb's copy has only in-frame clones and leaves some out. Among about 41,000 clones listed, around nine tenths were seen once. This sample was taken from a study of OX40 agonist ivuxolimab in advanced cancers. Study details: A mean age of 60 years, range about 20 to 79, was recorded, and over 65% were male. Broader study findings: No antigen was identified for the clonally expanded peripheral T cells. Averaging showed that CD8+ T cells had more expanded clones than CD4+ did.

Material: CD4+ or CD8+ T cells sorted from blood, obtained in a trial of the OX40 agonist ivuxolimab. The receptor was derived from an adult with an advanced solid tumor such as melanoma, head and neck, liver or kidney cancer.

In DNA form, the CDR3 reads TGTGCCAGCAGCTCCCCTGGACTAGCGGGAGTAAATGAGCAGTTCTTC. It translates to CASSSPGLAGVNEQFF. V and J are TRBV7-9 and TRBJ2-1; 13 bases match TRBD2. In germline, CDR1 is SEHNR, CDR2 FQNEAQ (reference sequence). V lost 4 bases, J lost 7 bases, and 7 bases stayed unmatched. The CDR3 spans 16 residues.